The 27 T cell receptor beta chains given below trace back to one sample, sequenced in a study of T cell responses to AZD1222 COVID-19 vaccine. Clones were read by immunoSEQ multiplex PCR, and TCRdb kept only the in-frame ones, dropping some. Among over 110,000 clones, roughly 92% were seen once, and the ten largest hold approximately 1.5%. The sample consisted of peripheral blood, taken on day 0 of AZD1222 vaccination. The receptors originated from an adult in good health.

The rearrangement joins TRBV28 to TRBJ2-2; 9 bases match TRBD2. This CDR3 is 17 amino acids long. Per germline, CDR1 MDHEN and CDR2 SYDVKM. The ends lost 6 bases at V and 4 bases at J; junction bases unmatched: 12. The CDR3 sequence is CASRPRVAGASTGELFF. CDR3 DNA sequence: TGTGCCAGCAGACCAAGGGTAGCGGGAGCCAGCACCGGGGAGCTGTTTTTT.

The chain links TRBV10-2 to TRBJ2-7; either TRBD1 or TRBD2 may fit D (5 bases each). Germline V gene lookup returns CDR1 WSHSY and CDR2 SAAADI. The CDR3 is made up of 14 amino acids. The germline V and J ends were trimmed by 0 bases and 2 bases, with 8 bases remaining between them. The CDR3 coding sequence is TGCGCCAGCAGTGAGTCTCTGGGGGCCTACGAGCAGTACTTC. Translating it yields CASSESLGAYEQYF.

The chain combines TRBV4-1 with TRBJ1-2; D not certain. The CDR3 spans 15 residues. Trimming pared 4 bases from V and 0 bases from J, leaving 12 bases between. CDR1 and CDR2 from the germline V gene are MGHRA and YSYEKL. CDR3 sequence (DNA): TGCGCCAGCAGCCTCCTCCAGGCTACTAACTATGGCTACACCTTC. Amino acid sequence: CASSLLQATNYGYTF.

Only one count was recorded for this clone. Other nucleotide sequences in the sample specify the same CDR3. The J gene is TRBJ1-2, the V gene TRBV6-5, with D unclear. Trimming left V 9 bases short and J 4 bases short, with 6 bases between. CDR3 length equals 10 residues. Germline V gene data show CDR1 as MNHEY and CDR2 as SVGAGI. CDR3 sequence (DNA): TGTGCCAGTTCCCTCTATGGCTACACCTTC. Amino acid sequence: CASSLYGYTF.

The rearrangement joins TRBV6-5 to TRBJ1-6; D unresolved. Germline CDR1 is MNHEY and CDR2 is SVGAGI. The V and J ends lost 4 bases and 7 bases respectively, with 8 bases between them. CDR3 length equals 13 residues. In DNA, the CDR3 is TGTGCCAGCAGTTCCCTAGGAAATTCACCCCTCCACTTT. It specifies CASSSLGNSPLHF.

The V and J genes are TRBV7-3 and TRBJ2-6, with D hard to call. Germline V gene sequence: CDR1 SGHTA, CDR2 FQGTGA. Trimming shortened V by 2 bases and J by 5 bases, and 10 bases separated the two germline ends. The CDR3 is 15 residues long. The CDR3 spells CASSLEGYWANVLTF. CDR3 nucleotides: TGTGCCAGCAGCTTAGAAGGGTACTGGGCCAACGTCCTGACTTTC.

The chain carries TRBV5-6 and TRBJ2-1; 8 bases align to TRBD1. This CDR3 has 13 residues. Germline assignment: CDR1 SGHDT and CDR2 YYEEEE. V trimming: 3 bases; J trimming: 4 bases; junction bases outside the gene matches: 0. The DNA of the CDR3 is TGTGCCAGCAGCTGGACAGGGTACAATGAGCAGTTCTTC. This translates into CASSWTGYNEQFF.

This chain connects TRBV7-3 to TRBJ2-3, with D perhaps matching TRBD1 (5 bases). Trimming cost V 2 bases and J 0 bases, with 9 bases left between them. Germline CDR1 and CDR2: SGHTA and FQGTGA. The CDR3 loop spans 15 amino acids. The CDR3 sequence: CASSLGPGSTDTQYF. CDR3 nucleotide sequence: TGTGCCAGCAGCTTAGGCCCAGGGAGCACAGATACGCAGTATTTT.

The V gene is TRBV6-5, the J gene TRBJ2-5, with D uncertain. V gave up 5 bases and J gave up 1 base, with 8 bases separating them. CDR1 and CDR2 from the germline V gene are MNHEY and SVGAGI. The CDR3 runs 13 residues. CDR3 in DNA: TGTGCCAGCAGTCGGGTAGCCCAAGAGACCCAGTACTTC. Protein product: CASSRVAQETQYF.

The chain has TRBV7-9 and TRBJ1-2; perhaps TRBD1 as D (6 bases). The CDR3 length is 15 residues. V was cut by 5 bases and J by 8 bases, with 21 bases left in between. Germline V gives CDR1 SEHNR, CDR2 FQNEAQ (reference sequence). CDR3 coding DNA: TGTGCCAGCAGCCTGGATCGGGACAACGGGGGAGGCTACACCTTC. This translates into CASSLDRDNGGGYTF.

This clone was observed at least ten times. The genes are TRBV5-4 and TRBJ1-6; no definite D call. The CDR3 sequence is 14 residues long. In germline, CDR1 is SGHNT, CDR2 YYREEE (reference sequence). Trimming pared 0 bases from V and 4 bases from J, leaving 5 bases between. CDR3 DNA: TGTGCCAGCAGCTTGGGCCAGTATAATTCACCCCTCCACTTT. Its translation: CASSLGQYNSPLHF.

J is TRBJ1-2 and V is TRBV28; 10 bases line up with TRBD1. There are 14 residues in the CDR3. Per the germline V gene, CDR1 is MDHEN and CDR2 is SYDVKM. Trimming removed 2 bases from V and 4 bases from J; junction bases left unmatched: 1. The CDR3 protein is CASSLGQGVYGYTF. The CDR3 region has the DNA TGTGCCAGCAGTTTAGGACAGGGGGTCTATGGCTACACCTTC.

This chain joins TRBV5-1 and TRBJ2-5; 9 nucleotides agree with TRBD2. CDR1 and CDR2 from the germline V gene are SGHRS and YFSETQ. The trim removed 4 bases at V and 4 bases at J, leaving 11 bases unmatched. The CDR3 consists of 16 residues. As DNA, the CDR3 is TGCGCCAGCAGCCTACCTTTAGCGGGAGTGGGAGAGACCCAGTACTTC. Protein sequence: CASSLPLAGVGETQYF.

The chain employs TRBV10-3 and TRBJ1-2; 7 bases map to TRBD1. The CDR3 extends over 13 amino acids. Germline values: CDR1 ENHRY, CDR2 SYGVKD. Unmatched junction bases numbered 3, after V lost 8 bases and J lost 0 bases. DNA of the CDR3: TGTGCCATCCAGGGGACAGCTAACTATGGCTACACCTTC. It is translated as CAIQGTANYGYTF.

This clone was detected only a few times. This chain uses TRBV6-5 with TRBJ2-1; possibly TRBD1 or TRBD2 for D (5 bases each). Germline CDR1 is MNHEY and CDR2 is SVGAGI. CDR3 length: 15 amino acids. Trimming left V 2 bases short and J 5 bases short, with 13 bases between. The CDR3 region is CASSYGRGKNNEQFF. The CDR3 region has the DNA TGTGCCAGCAGTTACGGCCGGGGCAAAAACAATGAGCAGTTCTTC.

Comments on this clone: This same CDR3 is encoded by further DNA sequences in the sample. The chain employs TRBV9 and TRBJ1-1; D remains unclear. Germline values: CDR1 SGDLS, CDR2 YYNGEE. Trimming removed 0 bases from V and 0 bases from J, with 6 bases in between. The CDR3 totals 14 residues. CDR3 amino acids: CASSVGGMNTEAFF. For the CDR3, the DNA is TGTGCCAGCAGCGTAGGTGGGATGAACACTGAAGCTTTCTTT.

This rearrangement joins TRBV6-5 to TRBJ1-3; maybe TRBD1 (6 bases). V lost 5 bases and J 2 bases, leaving 13 bases between the germline ends. From germline, CDR1 is MNHEY and CDR2 SVGAGI. The CDR3 is 15 residues long. CDR3 amino acids: CASSSPAGAGNTIYF. For the CDR3, the DNA is TGTGCCAGCAGTAGTCCGGCAGGGGCTGGAAACACCATATATTTT.

The CDR3 bases are TGCAGTGCTAGAGTCCGGGATACGCAGTATTTT. Protein: CSARVRDTQYF. This rearrangement joins TRBV20-1 to TRBJ2-3; D remains unclear. This CDR3 is 11 amino acids long. Germline CDR1 DFQATT, CDR2 SNEGSKA (reference sequence). V dropped 1 base and J dropped 6 bases, with 5 bases sitting between them.

V is TRBV28 and J is TRBJ1-5; TRBD1 agrees at 8 bases. Germline V gives CDR1 MDHEN, CDR2 SYDVKM. The CDR3 is 17 residues long. The V and J ends lost 3 bases and 5 bases, in that order; junction bases with no gene match: 12. The CDR3 is CASSFRVGDRRYQPQHF. Here the CDR3 DNA reads TGTGCCAGCAGTTTTAGGGTCGGGGACAGGCGGTATCAGCCCCAGCATTTT.

This clone showed up just a few times. V is TRBV6-1 and J is TRBJ1-1; unclear D gene. Trimming took off 2 bases at V and 8 bases at J, with 15 bases between the two ends. Germline CDR1 reads MNHNS; CDR2 reads SASEGT. The CDR3 runs to 14 residues. The CDR3 region has the DNA TGTGCCAGCAGTGAAACTCCTGCGCGGGCCGAAGCTTTCTTT. Translated: CASSETPARAEAFF.

The V gene is TRBV7-8, the J gene TRBJ1-3; no reliable D call. CDR1 is SGHVS and CDR2 is FQNEAQ in the germline V gene. CDR3 size: 14 residues. Trimming shortened V by 5 bases and J by 0 bases, and 8 bases separated the two germline ends. CDR3 bases: TGTGCCAGCAGCCAAACAAACTCTGGAAACACCATATATTTT. This encodes CASSQTNSGNTIYF.

This chain connects TRBV6-5 to TRBJ2-3, with D possibly TRBD2 on 6 matching bases. Trimming removed 4 bases from V and 7 bases from J, with 18 bases in between. There are 15 residues in the CDR3. Germline V CDR1 and CDR2: MNHEY, SVGAGI. In DNA form, the CDR3 reads TGTGCCAGCAGTTCACTGGGGGGATCAGGCAATACGCAGTATTTT. Translation gives CASSSLGGSGNTQYF.

The chain recombines TRBV10-2 with TRBJ2-1; D is undetermined. Germline values: CDR1 WSHSY, CDR2 SAAADI. The CDR3 is 17 residues long. The V end lost 6 bases, the J end lost 0 bases, and 18 bases lay between the germline ends. DNA for the CDR3: TGCGCCAGCAGGACGGTCGTTGGTGTAAGCTCCTACAATGAGCAGTTCTTC. Translated, it gives CASRTVVGVSSYNEQFF.

As concerns this clone: The sample has other DNA sequences that encode this CDR3 too. The gene calls are TRBV10-3 and TRBJ1-5; D uncertain. Germline assignment: CDR1 ENHRY and CDR2 SYGVKD. Trimming stripped 3 bases from V and 0 bases from J, with 0 bases between. This CDR3 region has 12 residues. This chain's CDR3 is CAISDSNQPQHF. The DNA for the CDR3 is TGTGCCATCAGTGATAGCAATCAGCCCCAGCATTTT.

J is TRBJ1-6 and V is TRBV30, with D possibly TRBD1 on 5 matching bases. CDR1 GTSNPN and CDR2 SVGIG come from the germline V gene (reference sequence). Between the trimmed V and J ends, which lost 0 bases and 5 bases, there was a span of 11 bases. The CDR3 has 15 amino acids. CDR3 DNA sequence: TGTGCCTGGAGTGTCGGGGGTTCGGATAATTCACCCCTCCACTTT. Its protein is CAWSVGGSDNSPLHF.

The chain links TRBV29-1 to TRBJ1-6; no reliable D call. Germline V gene data show CDR1 as SQVTM and CDR2 as ANQGSEA. The V gene lost 5 bases and the J gene lost 6 bases, with 11 bases spanning the gap. This CDR3 comprises 13 residues. CDR3 coding DNA: TGCAGCGTTTCGGAGACTTCTAATTCACCCCTCCACTTT. Translation: CSVSETSNSPLHF. Complete variable domain (other parts from reference TRBV29-1 and TRBJ1-6): SAVISQKPSRDICQRGTSLTIQCQVDSQVTMMFWYRQQPGQSLTLIATANQGSEATYESGFVIDKFPISRPNLTFSTLTVSNMSPEDSSIYLCSVSETSNSPLHFGNGTRLTVT.

V usage is TRBV6-2 or TRBV6-3 and J usage is TRBJ2-2, with 7 bases identical to TRBD2. The CDR3 is 14 residues long. V shed 4 bases, J shed 6 bases, and the junction held 5 bases outside the gene matches. The germline CDR1 and CDR2 sequences are MNHEY and SVGEGT. CDR3 coding DNA: TGTGCCAGCAGTTCCAGCGGGAAAGCCGGGGAGCTGTTTTTT. Protein product: CASSSSGKAGELFF.